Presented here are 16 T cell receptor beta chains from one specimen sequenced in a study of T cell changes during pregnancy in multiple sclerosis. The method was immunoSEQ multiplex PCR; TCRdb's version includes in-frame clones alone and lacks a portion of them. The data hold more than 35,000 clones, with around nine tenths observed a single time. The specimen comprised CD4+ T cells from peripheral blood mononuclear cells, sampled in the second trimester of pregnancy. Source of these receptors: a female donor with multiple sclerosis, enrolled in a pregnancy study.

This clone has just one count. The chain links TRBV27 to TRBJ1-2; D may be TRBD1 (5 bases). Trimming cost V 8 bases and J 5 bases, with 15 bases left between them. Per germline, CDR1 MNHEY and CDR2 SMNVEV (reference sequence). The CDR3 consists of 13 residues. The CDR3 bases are TGTGCCAGCGCCGAGCGGGGGGTGTATGGCTACACCTTC. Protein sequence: CASAERGVYGYTF.

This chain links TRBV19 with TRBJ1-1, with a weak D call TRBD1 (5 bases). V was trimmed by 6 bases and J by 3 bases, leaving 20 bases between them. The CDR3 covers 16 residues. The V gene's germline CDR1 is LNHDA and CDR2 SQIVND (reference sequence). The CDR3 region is CASRIGAASIHTEAFF. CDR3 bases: TGTGCCAGTAGGATTGGGGCAGCGAGCATCCACACTGAAGCTTTCTTT.

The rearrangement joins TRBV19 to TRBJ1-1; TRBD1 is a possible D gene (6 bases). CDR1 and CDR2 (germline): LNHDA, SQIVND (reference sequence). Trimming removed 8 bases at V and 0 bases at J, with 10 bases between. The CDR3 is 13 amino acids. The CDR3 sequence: CASLSGVNTEAFF. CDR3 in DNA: TGTGCCAGTCTGTCAGGGGTGAACACTGAAGCTTTCTTT.

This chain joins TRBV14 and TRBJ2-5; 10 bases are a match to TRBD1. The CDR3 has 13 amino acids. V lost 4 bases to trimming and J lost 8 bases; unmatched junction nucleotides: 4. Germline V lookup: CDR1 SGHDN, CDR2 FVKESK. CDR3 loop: CASSPRDRGTQYF. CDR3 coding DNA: TGTGCCAGCAGCCCCAGGGACAGGGGAACCCAGTACTTC.

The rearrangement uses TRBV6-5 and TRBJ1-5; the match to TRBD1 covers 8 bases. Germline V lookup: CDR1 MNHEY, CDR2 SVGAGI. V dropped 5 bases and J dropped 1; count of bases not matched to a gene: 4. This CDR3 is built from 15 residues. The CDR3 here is CASSQTGVSNQPQHF. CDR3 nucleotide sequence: TGTGCCAGCAGTCAGACAGGGGTGAGCAATCAGCCCCAGCATTTT.

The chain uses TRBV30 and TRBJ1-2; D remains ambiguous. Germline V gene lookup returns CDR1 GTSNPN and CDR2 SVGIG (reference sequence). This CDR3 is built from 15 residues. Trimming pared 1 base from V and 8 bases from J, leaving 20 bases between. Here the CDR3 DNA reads TGTGCCTGGAGTGCTCTGAGGCACCCCCGGTCGGGCTACACCTTC. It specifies CAWSALRHPRSGYTF.

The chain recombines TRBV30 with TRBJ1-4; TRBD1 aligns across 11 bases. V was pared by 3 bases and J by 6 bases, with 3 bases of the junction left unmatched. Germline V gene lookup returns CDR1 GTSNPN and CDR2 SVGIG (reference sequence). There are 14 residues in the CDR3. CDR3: CAWRWTGGYEKLFF. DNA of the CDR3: TGTGCCTGGAGGTGGACAGGGGGCTATGAAAAACTGTTTTTT.

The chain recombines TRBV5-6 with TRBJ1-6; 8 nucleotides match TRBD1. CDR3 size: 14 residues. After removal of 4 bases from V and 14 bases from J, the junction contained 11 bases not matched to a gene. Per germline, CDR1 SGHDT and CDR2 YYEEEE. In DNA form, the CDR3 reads TGTGCCAGCAGCAGCGGACAGGGTCGAGACGCCCTCCACTTT. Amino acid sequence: CASSSGQGRDALHF.

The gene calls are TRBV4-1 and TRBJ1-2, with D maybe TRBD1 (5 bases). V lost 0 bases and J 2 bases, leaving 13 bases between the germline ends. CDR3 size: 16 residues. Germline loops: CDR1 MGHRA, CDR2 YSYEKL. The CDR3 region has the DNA TGCGCCAGCAGCCAAGATCCCGCAGGGTCCAACTATGGCTACACCTTC. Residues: CASSQDPAGSNYGYTF.

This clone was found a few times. CDR3 DNA sequence: TGTGCCAGCAGTGTGGAGGTTCTTCGCTACAATGAGCAGTTCTTC. Its translation is CASSVEVLRYNEQFF. The rearrangement joins TRBV6-1 to TRBJ2-1; a weak D match, TRBD2 (5 bases). Trimming shortened V by 4 bases and J by 3 bases, and 13 bases separated the two germline ends. This CDR3 comprises 15 residues. The germline gives CDR1 MNHNS, CDR2 SASEGT.

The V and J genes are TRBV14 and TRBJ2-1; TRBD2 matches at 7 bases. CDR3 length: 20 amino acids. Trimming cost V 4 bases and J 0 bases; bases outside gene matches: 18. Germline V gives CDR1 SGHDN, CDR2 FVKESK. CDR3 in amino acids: CASSPPLVLLAEGSYNEQFF. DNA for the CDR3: TGTGCCAGCAGCCCCCCCCTCGTCTTGCTAGCGGAAGGCTCCTACAATGAGCAGTTCTTC. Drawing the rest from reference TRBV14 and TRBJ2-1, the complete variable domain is EAGVTQFPSHSVIEKGQTVTLRCDPISGHDNLYWYRRVMGKEIKFLLHFVKESKQDESGMPNNRFLAERTGGTYSTLKVQPAELEDSGVYFCASSPPLVLLAEGSYNEQFFGPGTRLTVL.

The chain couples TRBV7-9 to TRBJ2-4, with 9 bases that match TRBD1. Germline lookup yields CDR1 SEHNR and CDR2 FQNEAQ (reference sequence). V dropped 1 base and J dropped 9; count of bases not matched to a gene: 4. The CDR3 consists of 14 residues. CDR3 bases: TGTGCCAGCAGCTTAGGAGGACAGGGGAGCATTCAGTACTTC. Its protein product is CASSLGGQGSIQYF. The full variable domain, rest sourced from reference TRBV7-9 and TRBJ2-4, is DTGVSQNPRHKITKRGQNVTFRCDPISEHNRLYWYRQTLGQGPEFLTYFQNEAQLEKSRLLSDRFSAERPKGSFSTLEIQRTEQGDSAMYLCASSLGGQGSIQYFGAGTRLSVL.

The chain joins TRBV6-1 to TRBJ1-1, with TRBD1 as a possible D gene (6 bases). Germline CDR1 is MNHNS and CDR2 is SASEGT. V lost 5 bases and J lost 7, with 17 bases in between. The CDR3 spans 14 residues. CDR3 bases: TGTGCCAGCAGTAGAATCCGAGGGGGGGGTGAAGCTTTCTTT. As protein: CASSRIRGGGEAFF.

CDR3 protein: CASSLRGLASWNEQFF. The DNA for the CDR3 is TGCGCCAGCAGCTTGAGGGGACTAGCGTCCTGGAATGAGCAGTTCTTC. V and J are TRBV5-1 and TRBJ2-1, with 10 bases fitting TRBD2. The CDR3 runs 16 residues. Germline V gives CDR1 SGHRS, CDR2 YFSETQ. V lost 1 base, J lost 7 bases, and 8 bases stayed unmatched.

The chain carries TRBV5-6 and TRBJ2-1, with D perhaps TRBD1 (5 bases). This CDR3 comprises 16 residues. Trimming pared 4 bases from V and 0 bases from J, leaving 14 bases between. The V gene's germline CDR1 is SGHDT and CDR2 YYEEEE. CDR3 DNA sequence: TGTGCCAGCAGCGCTGGAACAGGATCCTCCTACAATGAGCAGTTCTTC. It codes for CASSAGTGSSYNEQFF.

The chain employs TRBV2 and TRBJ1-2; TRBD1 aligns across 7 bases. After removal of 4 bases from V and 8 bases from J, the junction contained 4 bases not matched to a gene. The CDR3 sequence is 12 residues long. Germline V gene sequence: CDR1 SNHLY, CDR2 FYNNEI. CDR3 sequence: CASSVSGGGYTF. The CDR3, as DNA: TGTGCCAGCAGTGTATCAGGGGGAGGCTACACCTTC.